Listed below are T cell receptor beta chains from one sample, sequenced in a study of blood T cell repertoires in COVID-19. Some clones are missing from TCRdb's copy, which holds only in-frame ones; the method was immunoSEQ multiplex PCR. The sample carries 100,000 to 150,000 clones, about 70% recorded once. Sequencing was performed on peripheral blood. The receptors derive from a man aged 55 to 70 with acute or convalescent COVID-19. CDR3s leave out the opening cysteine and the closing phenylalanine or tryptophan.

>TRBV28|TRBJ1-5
ASSSSVRGNQPQH
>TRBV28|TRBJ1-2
ATDRDNYGYT
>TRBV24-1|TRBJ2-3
ATSAASGGVADTQY
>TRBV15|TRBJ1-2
ATSRPRAGNYGYT
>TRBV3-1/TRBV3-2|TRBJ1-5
ASSIRVNQPQH
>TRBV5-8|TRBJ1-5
ASSLEFRNQPQH
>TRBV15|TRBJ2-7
ATGTSERHEQY
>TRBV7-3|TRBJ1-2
ASSSGPTGSGGYT
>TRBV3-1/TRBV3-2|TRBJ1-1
ASSQQSVLTEAF
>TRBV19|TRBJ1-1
ASSIVAQFNAEAF
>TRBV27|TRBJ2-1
ASRGTSPYNEQF
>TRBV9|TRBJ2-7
ASSPRKPGQGSREQY
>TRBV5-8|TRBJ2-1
ASSRTSGRSYNEQF
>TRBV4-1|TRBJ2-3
ASSQGRFAGTSTDTQY
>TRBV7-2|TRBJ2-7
ASSLMRESIYEQY
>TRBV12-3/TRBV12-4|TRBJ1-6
ASSLDSYSPLH
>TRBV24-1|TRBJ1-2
ATSDPGQGYGYT
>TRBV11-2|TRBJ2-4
ASSLVPLAGVTKNIQY
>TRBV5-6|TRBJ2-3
ASSVLQFSTDTQY
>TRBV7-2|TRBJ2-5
ASSLGRGGSGETQY
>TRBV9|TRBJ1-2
ASSPTPGGIGRGGYT
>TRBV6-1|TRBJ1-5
ASSEDRLGNQPQH
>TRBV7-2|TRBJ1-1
ASSPTGHTEAF
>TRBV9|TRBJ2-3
ASSVGLAGGAGSTDTQY
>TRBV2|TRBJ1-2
ASRDGQGAWYGYT
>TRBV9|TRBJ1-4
ASSVGGGQANEKLF
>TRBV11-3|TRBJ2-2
ASSQRSVGLANTGELF
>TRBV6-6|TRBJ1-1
ASRPREGVTEAF
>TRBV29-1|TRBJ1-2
SVDPQGGYGYT
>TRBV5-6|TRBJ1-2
ASSLIAANYGYT
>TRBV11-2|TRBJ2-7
ASSLGLGGSYEQY
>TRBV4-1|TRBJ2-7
ASSQQRGTPYEQY
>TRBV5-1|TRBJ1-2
ASSLQGDGYT
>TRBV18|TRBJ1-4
ASSPVSGNEKLF
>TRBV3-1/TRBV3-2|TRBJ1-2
ASSQDPHRDSGT
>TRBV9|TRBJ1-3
ASSVDRGNTIY
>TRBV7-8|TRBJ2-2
ASSLSASSAGELF
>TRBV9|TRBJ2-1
ASSFRGDPYNEQF